Listed here is a single T cell receptor beta chain. The antigen is not known. The entry originates in a study of early T cells in non-severe SARS-CoV-2 infection. About the study: Whole-blood bulk RNA, unsorted, was sequenced, and chains were unpaired. Study-wide results and limits: Private and CD4 specificities were missed by VDJdb matching, skewed to anti-spike CD8.

Individual cDNA molecules each received unique molecular identifiers attached to them. In TCRdb, the 5' RACE reads were re-called with MiXCR into one record per CDR3 protein. The sample records 50,000 to 60,000 distinct CDR3 sequences, 8.5% to 12% being singletons. V gave up 8 bases and J gave up 0 bases, with 8 bases separating them. The CDR3 length is 13 residues. Germline V lookup: CDR1 ENHRY, CDR2 SYGVKD. This receptor was taken from an adult who was a healthcare worker with PCR-confirmed SARS-CoV-2 infection or an uninfected control (not recorded which). The chain has TRBV10-3 and TRBJ2-4; D unresolved. Input material: whole blood. The CDR3 sequence: CAIGSGAKNIQYF. As DNA, the CDR3 is TGTGCCATCGGGTCGGGAGCCAAAAACATTCAGTACTTC.